This TCR beta chain came from a study of blood T cell repertoires in COVID-19. Sequenced by immunoSEQ multiplex PCR; TCRdb stores in-frame clones only, minus some. The sample shows 160,000 or so clones, about 80% of them seen only once. As regards this clone: Other DNA sequences in this specimen translate into the identical CDR3.

This CDR3 region has 15 residues. The germline V gene encodes CDR1 LGHDT and CDR2 YNNKEL (reference sequence). V lost 1 base, J lost 0 bases, and 6 bases lay in between. The TCR was taken from a woman aged 55-75 years who had recovered from COVID-19. The sample consisted of PBMCs or T cells enriched from blood (not recorded which). This chain joins TRBV3-1 (or the pseudogene TRBV3-2) and TRBJ2-2, with D hard to call. The CDR3 region has the DNA TGTGCCAGCAGCCAAGGGCAGGCGAACACCGGGGAGCTGTTTTTT. Amino acid sequence: CASSQGQANTGELFF.